The 5 T cell receptor beta chains below were found in one sample sequenced in a study of type 1 regulatory T cells. TCRdb re-derived calls from the reads in MiXCR, one entry per CDR3 protein. In the table there are 88,000 or so distinct CDR3 sequences, around a third of which are singletons. The sequenced sample consisted of CD4+ T cells, either the whole sample or a sorted fraction (not recorded which). These receptors came from a human donor in good health.

This rearrangement joins TRBV2 to TRBJ2-1, with D perhaps TRBD1 (5 bases). The CDR3 sequence is 15 residues long. The germline V and J ends were trimmed by 6 bases and 0 bases, with 12 bases remaining between them. In germline, CDR1 is SNHLY, CDR2 FYNNEI. The CDR3 protein is CASSVQASSYNEQFF. Written as DNA, the CDR3 is TGTGCCAGCAGCGTACAGGCTAGCTCCTACAATGAGCAGTTCTTC.

CDR3 sequence: CASSLSVWPTTGNTIYF. CDR3 coding DNA: TGTGCCAGCAGCTTATCTGTTTGGCCGACCACTGGAAACACCATATATTTT. The V and J genes are TRBV7-2 and TRBJ1-3; no clear D. V shed 2 bases and J shed 2 bases, with 16 bases lying between them. The V gene's germline CDR1 is SGHTA and CDR2 FQGNSA. The CDR3 totals 17 residues.

Worth noting for this clonotype: Compared with germline, one end of the junction differs, possibly owing to a read error. V usage is TRBV7-2 and J usage is TRBJ2-4, with D possibly being TRBD1 (6 bases). This CDR3 comprises 15 residues. Germline assignment: CDR1 SGHTA and CDR2 FQGNSA. The CDR3 is CANSSGQLAKNIQYF. The CDR3 DNA reads TGTGCCAACAGCTCGGGACAACTAGCCAAAAACATTCAGTACTTC.

This clonotype turned up a few times. This chain connects TRBV7-2 to TRBJ1-1; 10 bases match TRBD1. The CDR3 consists of 16 residues. V lost 7 bases, J lost 4 bases, and 12 bases stayed unmatched. Germline V gene data show CDR1 as SGHTA and CDR2 as FQGNSA. As DNA, the CDR3 is TGTGCCAGCACCTCCCCCTGGGACAGGGGCGGCACTGAAGCTTTCTTT. It encodes CASTSPWDRGGTEAFF.

This clonotype was detected only a few times. CDR3 residues: CASSLVLGQPQHF. The CDR3 DNA reads as TGTGCCAGCAGCTTAGTTCTAGGCCAGCCCCAGCATTTT. This chain links TRBV7-2 with TRBJ1-5, with unresolved D. The CDR3 contains 13 residues. Looked up from germline, CDR1 is SGHTA and CDR2 is FQGNSA. V lost 1 base, J lost 7 bases, and 8 bases lay in between.